This passage covers 20 T cell receptor beta chains from one sample sequenced in a study of T cells in Graves' hyperthyroidism and ophthalmopathy (dated 2019 in TCRdb). Receptor amplification or capture employed multiplex PCR. The data were produced on an Illumina HiSeq 2000. TCR beta CDR3 regions were amplified from RNA transcripts. A first-round RT-PCR of the TCR CDR3 used the HTBI primer set with the Qiagen OneStep RT-PCR kit. TCRdb reworked the public reads: Q25 trimming with fastp, MiXCR clone assembly, productive beta chains retained. Records with the same CDR3 protein are collapsed into one entry carrying the most frequent genes and DNA. The sample table holds around 390,000 distinct CDR3 sequences, of which 13% to 15% were seen once. The ten top clones hold 15% to 20% of the sample. The sequenced sample was blood. The receptor source for this set is a woman in her thirties with Graves' ophthalmopathy.

This clonotype was recorded at least ten times. J is TRBJ1-4 and V is TRBV28, with TRBD1 identical over 7 bases. The CDR3 runs 14 residues. Germline CDR1 MDHEN, CDR2 SYDVKM. Germline trimming cut 7 bases from V and 6 bases from J; bases unmatched to any gene: 8. The CDR3 region has the DNA TGTGCCAGCACGATGACAGGGAGGTATGAAAAACTGTTTTTT. It translates to CASTMTGRYEKLFF.

The V and J genes are TRBV6-2 or TRBV6-3 and TRBJ2-7; 7 bases agree with TRBD2. The germline CDR1 and CDR2 sequences are MNHEY and SVGEGT. CDR3 length: 15 residues. The ends lost 5 bases at V and 0 bases at J; junction bases unmatched: 7. The CDR3 region is CASSKGTIPSYEQYF. The CDR3, as DNA: TGTGCCAGCAGTAAAGGGACTATACCCTCCTACGAGCAGTACTTC.

The rearrangement links TRBV11-1 to TRBJ2-1; TRBD2 aligns across 14 bases. The V gene's germline CDR1 is SGHAT and CDR2 FQDESV (reference sequence). There are 17 residues in the CDR3. The V gene end was trimmed by 2 bases and the J gene end by 4 bases; junction bases not matched to a gene: 4. This chain's CDR3 is CASSLRGLAGVYNEQFF. The CDR3 nucleotides are TGTGCCAGCAGCTTAAGGGGACTAGCGGGGGTATACAATGAGCAGTTCTTC.

This clonotype was observed many times. The rearrangement joins TRBV10-3 to TRBJ2-1, with TRBD1 as a possible D gene (5 bases). CDR3 length: 15 amino acids. CDR1 is ENHRY, CDR2 SYGVKD, per germline. V was pared by 7 bases and J by 0 bases, with 13 bases between. CDR3 in amino acids: CAINEDRHSYNEQFF. CDR3 nucleotides: TGTGCCATCAATGAAGACAGACACTCCTACAATGAGCAGTTCTTC.

This clonotype was seen at least ten times. This sequence joins TRBV7-2 and TRBJ2-1, with TRBD2 matching over 11 bases. Per germline, CDR1 SGHTA and CDR2 FQGNSA. V trimming: 5 bases; J trimming: 3 bases; junction bases outside the gene matches: 15. CDR3 length: 19 amino acids. CDR3 region: CASSPSARLAGRFYNEQFF. The CDR3 nucleotides are TGTGCCAGCAGCCCCTCCGCCAGACTAGCGGGGAGGTTCTACAATGAGCAGTTCTTC.

The sample holds many counts of this clonotype. V usage is TRBV12-3 or TRBV12-4 and J usage is TRBJ2-2, with D perhaps given as TRBD1 or TRBD2 (5 bases each). Trimming left V 7 bases short and J 3 bases short, with 12 bases between. The CDR3 loop spans 14 amino acids. This chain's CDR3 is CASIRDGDTGELFF. CDR3 DNA sequence: TGTGCCAGCATCCGGGACGGGGACACCGGGGAGCTGTTTTTT.

There are many counts of this clonotype. This chain links TRBV20-1 with TRBJ2-3, with 10 bases lining up with TRBD2. This CDR3 contains 16 residues. Germline V gene data show CDR1 as DFQATT and CDR2 as SNEGSKA (reference sequence). V was pared by 0 bases and J by 4 bases, with 7 bases of the junction left unmatched. CDR3 DNA: TGCAGTGCTAGAGATCGAGCGGGGGGGCTCTCAGATACGCAGTATTTT. Protein: CSARDRAGGLSDTQYF.

A remark on this clonotype: A single base separates this from a much larger clone, so it may be a read error. V usage is TRBV30 and J usage is TRBJ1-5, with 9 positions matching TRBD1. The DNA end is a closer match to TRBJ2-3, so the J assignment may be wrong. Germline V gene lookup returns CDR1 GTSNPN and CDR2 SVGIG (reference sequence). The CDR3 is 13 residues long. The CDR3 sequence is CAWGQGHNQPQYF. CDR3 nucleotide sequence: TGTGCCTGGGGACAGGGGCACAATCAGCCCCAGTATTTT.

In this sample, this clonotype turned up many times. The chain has TRBV6-5 and TRBJ1-2, with D perhaps TRBD1 (5 bases). CDR1 MNHEY and CDR2 SVGAGI come from the germline V gene. This CDR3 is 14 amino acids long. Trimming pared 1 base from V and 6 bases from J, leaving 12 bases between. The CDR3 is CASSYLAGNNGYTF. DNA for the CDR3: TGTGCCAGCAGTTACTTAGCAGGGAACAATGGCTACACCTTC.

This clonotype was counted ten times or more. V gene TRBV20-1 combines with J gene TRBJ2-1; 11 bases match TRBD2. The CDR3 loop spans 14 amino acids. V dropped 2 bases and J dropped 5; count of bases not matched to a gene: 2. CDR1 and CDR2 (germline): DFQATT, SNEGSKA (reference sequence). CDR3 sequence reads: CSARISGGDNEQFF. The CDR3, as DNA: TGCAGTGCTAGAATTAGCGGGGGGGACAATGAGCAGTTCTTC.

Ten or more counts support this clonotype. The CDR3: CASSSRQGAGMNTEAFF. The CDR3 DNA follows: TGTGCCAGCAGTTCCCGACAGGGGGCAGGCATGAACACTGAAGCTTTCTTT. The rearrangement links TRBV27 to TRBJ1-1; 10 bases line up with TRBD1. V gave up 4 bases and J gave up 0 bases; unmatched junction bases: 8. This CDR3 comprises 17 residues. CDR1 is MNHEY, CDR2 SMNVEV, per germline (reference sequence).

V gene TRBV4-1 combines with J gene TRBJ2-6; D is ambiguous. CDR1 MGHRA and CDR2 YSYEKL come from the germline V gene. The CDR3 length is 19 residues. The V end lost 4 bases, the J end lost 4 bases, and 23 bases lay between the germline ends. CDR3 loop: CASSPKTWILPLGANVLTF. CDR3 nucleotides: TGCGCCAGCAGCCCCAAGACCTGGATACTCCCCTTGGGGGCCAACGTCCTGACTTTC.

This clonotype was counted at least ten times. The chain employs TRBV7-8 and TRBJ1-5; the D gene is possibly TRBD1 (6 bases). CDR1 SGHVS and CDR2 FQNEAQ come from the germline V gene. Trimming took 5 bases from V and 5 from J, leaving 13 bases between them. The length of the CDR3 is 14 residues. The CDR3 DNA sequence: TGTGCCAGCAGCGCAGGGAGGGGGTATCAGCCCCAGCATTTT. It specifies CASSAGRGYQPQHF.

This clonotype was recorded a few times. V and J are TRBV24-1 and TRBJ1-5, with 7 positions matching TRBD1. In germline, CDR1 is KGHDR, CDR2 SFDVKD. The CDR3 contains 15 residues. The ends lost 4 bases at V and 6 bases at J; junction bases unmatched: 8. In nucleotides, the CDR3 is TGTGCCACCAGTGACAGCGAGGGGGCTCGTCAGCCCCAGCATTTT. Translation: CATSDSEGARQPQHF.

The chain combines TRBV7-9 with TRBJ1-2; no reliable D call. Germline-derived CDR1 and CDR2 are SEHNR and FQNEAQ (reference sequence). V was shortened by 2 bases and J by 2 bases, with 18 bases between the two germline ends. The CDR3 is 17 amino acids. The DNA for the CDR3 is TGTGCCAGCAGCTTATTCAGCTCCTACCAGAAGAACTATGGCTACACCTTC. Protein sequence: CASSLFSSYQKNYGYTF.

This clonotype was detected many times. The V gene is TRBV7-2, the J gene TRBJ1-1; D might be TRBD1 (5 bases). V gave up 7 bases and J gave up 3 bases, with 12 bases separating them. The CDR3 sequence is 13 residues long. Germline V gene lookup returns CDR1 SGHTA and CDR2 FQGNSA. The CDR3 loop reads CASTPGTYTEAFF. CDR3 in DNA: TGTGCCAGCACTCCTGGGACTTACACTGAAGCTTTCTTT.

This chain uses TRBV15 with TRBJ2-7; perhaps TRBD1 as D (5 bases). The CDR3 consists of 12 residues. Germline V CDR1 and CDR2: LNHNV, YYDKDF (reference sequence). Trimming stripped 5 bases from V and 6 bases from J, with 11 bases between. The CDR3 sequence: CATSEGAGEQYF. CDR3 nucleotide sequence: TGTGCCACCAGCGAAGGGGCAGGCGAGCAGTACTTC.

Worth noting for this clonotype: A single base separates this from a much larger clone, so it may be a read error. The rearrangement joins TRBV7-9 to TRBJ1-3, with a possible D match to TRBD1 (5 bases). Germline V lookup: CDR1 SEHNR, CDR2 FQNEAQ (reference sequence). CDR3 length: 15 amino acids. V shed 4 bases and J shed 3 bases, with 13 bases lying between them. The CDR3 bases are TGTGCCAGCAGCTCGCGAGACAGAGTTGGAAACACCATATATTTT. Its protein is CASSSRDRVGNTIYF. Variable domain in full (rest from reference TRBV7-9 and TRBJ1-3): DTGVSQNPRHKITKRGQNVTFRCDPISEHNRLYWYRQTLGQGPEFLTYFQNEAQLEKSRLLSDRFSAERPKGSFSTLEIQRTEQGDSAMYLCASSSRDRVGNTIYFGEGSWLTVV.

This clonotype came up many times. The chain recombines TRBV7-8 with TRBJ2-7; D may correspond to TRBD1 or TRBD2 (5 bases each). Germline V gene lookup returns CDR1 SGHVS and CDR2 FQNEAQ. CDR3 length: 15 residues. V lost 1 base, J lost 0 bases, and 10 bases lay in between. The chain's CDR3 is CASSLVSGTSYEQYF. The DNA for the CDR3 is TGTGCCAGCAGCTTAGTATCAGGGACCTCCTACGAGCAGTACTTC.

This clonotype was counted many times. The chain combines TRBV15 with TRBJ2-7, with 7 bases lining up with TRBD1. Germline V gene lookup returns CDR1 LNHNV and CDR2 YYDKDF (reference sequence). CDR3 length: 13 amino acids. Unmatched junction bases numbered 2, after V lost 3 bases and J lost 3 bases. CDR3 nucleotide sequence: TGTGCCACCAGCAGGGACAGGAGCTACGAGCAGTACTTC. This codes for CATSRDRSYEQYF.